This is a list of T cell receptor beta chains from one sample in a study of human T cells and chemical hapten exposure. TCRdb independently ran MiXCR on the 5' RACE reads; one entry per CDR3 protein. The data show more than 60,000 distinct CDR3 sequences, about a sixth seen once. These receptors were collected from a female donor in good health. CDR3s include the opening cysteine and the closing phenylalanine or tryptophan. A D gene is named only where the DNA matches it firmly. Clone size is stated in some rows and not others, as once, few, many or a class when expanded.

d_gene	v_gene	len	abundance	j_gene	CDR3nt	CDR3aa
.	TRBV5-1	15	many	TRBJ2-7	TGCGCCAGCAGATTTTCGGCCCAGCCCGACTACGAGCAGTACTTC	CASRFSAQPDYEQYF
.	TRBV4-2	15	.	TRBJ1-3	TGTGCCAGCAGCCAAGAGGGCGGCTCTGGAAACACCATATATTTT	CASSQEGGSGNTIYF
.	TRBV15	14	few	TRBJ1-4	TGTGCCACCAGCAGTGGACGGTCTTTTGAAAAACTGTTTTTT	CATSSGRSFEKLFF
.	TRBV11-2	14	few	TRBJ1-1	TGTGCCAGCAGCTTAGTCCAGGGGAGGACTGAAGCTTTCTTT	CASSLVQGRTEAFF
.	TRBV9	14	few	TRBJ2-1	TGTGCCAGCAGCCCCGCGGGGAAATGGAGTGAGCAGTTCTTC	CASSPAGKWSEQFF
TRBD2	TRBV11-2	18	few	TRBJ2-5	TGTGCCAGCAGCTCTCGACTAGCGGGAGGGCCGCGGCAAGAGACCCAGTACTTC	CASSSRLAGGPRQETQYF
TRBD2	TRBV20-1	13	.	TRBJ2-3	TGCAGTCCCCGCGGGAGGGACGCAGATACGCAGTATTTT	CSPRGRDADTQYF
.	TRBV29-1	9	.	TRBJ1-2	TGCAGCGTTGAAGGAGGGGGGACCTTC	CSVEGGGTF
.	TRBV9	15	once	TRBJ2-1	TGTGCCAGCAGCGTATCCGGGACGAATTACAATGAGCAGTTCTTC	CASSVSGTNYNEQFF
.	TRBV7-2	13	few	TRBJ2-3	TGTGCCAGCAACCGGGATACCACAGATACGCAGTATTTT	CASNRDTTDTQYF